The 19 T cell receptor beta chains below all came from one sample that was sequenced in a study of Graves' ophthalmopathy and Graves' hyperthyroidism. Beta-chain TCR CDR3 regions were amplified from RNA transcripts. Amplification began with first-round RT-PCR using HTBI primers, then second-round multiplex PCR was performed. Via MiXCR, TCRdb re-called the multiplex PCR reads, giving one row per CDR3 protein. This sample yields a few hundred thousand distinct CDR3 sequences, of which roughly a sixth are seen a single time; roughly 12% belongs to the top ten. Sequencing was performed on peripheral blood. The receptors derive from an adult man with Graves' ophthalmopathy.

This clonotype is judged medium-sized. This chain joins TRBV12-3 or TRBV12-4 and TRBJ2-5, with TRBD1 matching 7 bases. The CDR3 is 14 residues long. Trimming at V came to 2 bases and at J to 5 bases, leaving 5 bases not matched to a gene. The CDR3 protein is CASSLKGAVETQYF. The DNA of the CDR3 is TGTGCCAGCAGTTTAAAGGGGGCGGTGGAGACCCAGTACTTC.

This clonotype was counted between two and nine times. At one of its ends the junction is not consistent with the germline gene, which may arise from a read error. This chain joins TRBV7-2 and TRBJ1-6, with D possibly being TRBD1 (6 bases). The germline gives CDR1 SGHTA, CDR2 FQGNSA. The CDR3 covers 15 residues. CDR3 region: CASNLGAGVNLPLHF. The CDR3, as DNA: TGTGCCAGCAACTTAGGCGCAGGGGTGAATTTACCCCTCCACTTT.

This clonotype has a count of ten or more. The chain links TRBV9 to TRBJ1-2, with 10 bases lining up with TRBD1. The CDR3 covers 16 residues. J was trimmed by 2 bases and V by 0 bases; bases with no gene match: 4. Germline loops: CDR1 SGDLS, CDR2 YYNGEE. CDR3 DNA: TGTGCCAGCAGCGTAGCGTTGGACAGGGGGAACTATGGCTACACCTTC. Protein product: CASSVALDRGNYGYTF.

This clonotype has ten or more counts. CDR3 in DNA: TGCAGTGCTAGACCACTAGCGGGAGATCCCTACGAGCAGTACTTC. Protein sequence: CSARPLAGDPYEQYF. This sequence joins TRBV20-1 and TRBJ2-7, with 11 bases lining up with TRBD2. Trimming cost V 2 bases and J 2 bases; bases outside gene matches: 5. CDR3 length: 15 residues. Germline assignment: CDR1 DFQATT and CDR2 SNEGSKA (reference sequence).

This clonotype was counted ten times or more. The CDR3 loop reads CASSPLDRGLREQYF. DNA of the CDR3: TGTGCCAGCTCACCACTCGACAGGGGGCTTCGAGAGCAGTACTTC. The rearrangement uses TRBV18 and TRBJ2-7; 10 nucleotides align to TRBD1. V lost 1 base, J lost 7 bases, and 7 bases stayed unmatched. Germline V CDR1 and CDR2: KGHSH, LQKENI. The CDR3 is made up of 15 amino acids. Based on the CDR3 plus reference TRBV18 and TRBJ2-7, the full variable domain is NAGVMQNPRHLVRRRGQEARLRCSPMKGHSHVYWYRQLPEEGLKFMVYLQKENIIDESGMPKERFSAEFPKEGPSILRIQQVVRGDSAAYFCASSPLDRGLREQYFGPGTRLTVT.

This clonotype was recorded many times. The chain couples TRBV7-6 to TRBJ2-7; D uncertain. Deletions cut 4 bases from V and 2 bases from J, with 9 bases between. CDR1 is SGHVS, CDR2 FNYEAQ, per germline. The CDR3 sequence is 13 residues long. CDR3 amino acids: CASSSQDAYEQYF. CDR3 bases: TGTGCCAGCAGCTCGCAGGACGCCTACGAGCAGTACTTC.

This clonotype was detected many times. The J gene is TRBJ2-7, the V gene TRBV11-2; D gene uncertain. The V and J ends lost 4 bases and 6 bases respectively, with 19 bases between them. The CDR3 consists of 15 residues. Looked up from germline, CDR1 is SGHAT and CDR2 is FQNNGV. The CDR3: CASSSGSWAPGEQYF. The DNA for the CDR3 is TGTGCCAGCAGCTCCGGCTCCTGGGCACCCGGCGAGCAGTACTTC.

This clonotype was observed a few times. The chain combines TRBV5-1 with TRBJ2-7, with D possibly TRBD1 on 7 matching bases. Germline CDR1 is SGHRS and CDR2 is YFSETQ. Trimming took 2 bases from V and 0 from J, leaving 12 bases between them. This CDR3 comprises 15 residues. CDR3 amino acids: CASSFGRDSSYEQYF. CDR3 DNA sequence: TGCGCCAGCAGCTTTGGGCGGGACAGCTCCTACGAGCAGTACTTC.

In this sample, this clonotype turned up many times. Written as DNA, the CDR3 is TGTGCCAGCAGCTTCGGGACTCCCGTCGGGGAGCTGTTTTTT. Its protein product is CASSFGTPVGELFF. The chain joins TRBV12-3 or TRBV12-4 to TRBJ2-2, with TRBD2 as a possible D gene (6 bases). This CDR3 has 14 residues. The V gene lost 6 bases and the J gene lost 7 bases, with 15 bases spanning the gap.

This clonotype was seen repeatedly, ten times or more. The CDR3 loop is CASSQRTDSYTTYEQYF. The DNA of the CDR3 is TGTGCCAGCAGTCAAAGGACGGACTCCTACACGACATACGAGCAGTACTTC. J is TRBJ2-7 and V is TRBV12-3 or TRBV12-4; TRBD2 is a possible D gene (5 bases). CDR3 length equals 17 residues. The V end was cut by 5 bases, the J end by 4 bases, with 24 bases between.

This clonotype came up many times. The missing conserved phenylalanine or tryptophan at the end of this CDR3 makes a read error likely. The V call is TRBV24-1, the J call TRBJ2-7; 8 nucleotides match TRBD1. CDR1 is KGHDR and CDR2 is SFDVKD in the germline V gene. This CDR3 spans 15 amino acids. With V trimmed by 4 bases and J by 4 bases, 8 bases remained unmatched. The CDR3 is CATSDRRQGKYEQYL. In DNA form, the CDR3 reads TGTGCCACCAGTGACCGACGACAGGGGAAGTACGAGCAGTACCTC.

The chain recombines TRBV11-2 with TRBJ2-2; D gene uncertain. V lost 6 bases to trimming and J lost 4 bases, with 12 bases between them. CDR3 size: 14 residues. CDR1 and CDR2 from the germline V gene are SGHAT and FQNNGV. The CDR3 nucleotides are TGTGCCAGCAGTGAGATAGTGGGCACCGGGGAGCTGTTTTTT. Translation: CASSEIVGTGELFF.

This clonotype was observed a single time. The chain is built from TRBV12-3 or TRBV12-4 and TRBJ1-5; D possibly corresponds to TRBD1 (6 bases). The CDR3 sequence is 15 residues long. The V end lost 1 base, the J end lost 9 bases, and 16 bases lay between the germline ends. The CDR3, as DNA: TGTGCCAGCAGTTTAGATGCAGGGGTAATCGGGCCCCAGCATTTT. It is translated as CASSLDAGVIGPQHF.

At least ten counts were recorded for this clonotype. J is TRBJ1-1 and V is TRBV30; D uncertain. The V gene lost 5 bases and the J gene lost 0 bases, with 13 bases spanning the gap. CDR1 and CDR2 from the germline V gene are GTSNPN and SVGIG (reference sequence). The CDR3 consists of 14 residues. The CDR3: CAWGEGGMNTEAFF. CDR3 coding DNA: TGTGCCTGGGGGGAGGGCGGAATGAACACTGAAGCTTTCTTT.

This clonotype has ten or more counts. The J gene is TRBJ2-7, the V gene TRBV20-1, with 8 bases fitting TRBD1. The CDR3 extends over 13 amino acids. CDR1 and CDR2 (germline): DFQATT, SNEGSKA (reference sequence). Unmatched junction bases numbered 3, after V lost 1 base and J lost 4 bases. CDR3 bases: TGCAGTGCTAGAGGGACAGGGAGTTACGAGCAGTACTTC. As protein: CSARGTGSYEQYF.

This clonotype was seen many times. The gene calls are TRBV2 and TRBJ1-2, with a tentative D call TRBD1 (5 bases). This CDR3 has 15 amino acids. V was cut by 2 bases and J by 8 bases, with 18 bases left in between. Germline loops: CDR1 SNHLY, CDR2 FYNNEI. The CDR3 here is CASSERIRGIRGYTF. CDR3 bases: TGTGCCAGCAGTGAAAGGATTCGGGGCATTCGGGGCTACACCTTC.

This clonotype was found many times. V and J are TRBV20-1 and TRBJ2-5; TRBD2 aligns across 15 bases. From germline, CDR1 is DFQATT and CDR2 SNEGSKA (reference sequence). The CDR3 loop spans 16 amino acids. V shed 6 bases, J shed 1 base, and the junction held 6 bases outside the gene matches. The CDR3 DNA reads TGCAGTGCCAGGATGGGACTAGCGGGGGGCCAAGAGACCCAGTACTTC. Amino acids: CSARMGLAGGQETQYF.

The sample holds many counts of this clonotype. The chain carries TRBV6-1 and TRBJ2-2, with D maybe TRBD1 (6 bases). V lost 1 base to trimming and J lost 8 bases, with 11 bases between them. Per the germline V gene, CDR1 is MNHNS and CDR2 is SASEGT. There are 14 residues in the CDR3. In DNA, the CDR3 is TGTGCCAGCAGTGAAGGACAGGTCATTGGGGAGCTGTTTTTT. It codes for CASSEGQVIGELFF.

This clonotype showed up many times. The chain combines TRBV6-2 or TRBV6-3 with TRBJ2-5, with D perhaps TRBD2 (5 bases). The CDR3 totals 13 residues. Per germline, CDR1 MNHEY and CDR2 SVGEGT. Between the trimmed V and J ends, which lost 2 bases and 2 bases, there was a span of 6 bases. The CDR3 DNA sequence: TGTGCCAGCAGTTACCGGGGTCAAGAGACCCAGTACTTC. Residues: CASSYRGQETQYF.